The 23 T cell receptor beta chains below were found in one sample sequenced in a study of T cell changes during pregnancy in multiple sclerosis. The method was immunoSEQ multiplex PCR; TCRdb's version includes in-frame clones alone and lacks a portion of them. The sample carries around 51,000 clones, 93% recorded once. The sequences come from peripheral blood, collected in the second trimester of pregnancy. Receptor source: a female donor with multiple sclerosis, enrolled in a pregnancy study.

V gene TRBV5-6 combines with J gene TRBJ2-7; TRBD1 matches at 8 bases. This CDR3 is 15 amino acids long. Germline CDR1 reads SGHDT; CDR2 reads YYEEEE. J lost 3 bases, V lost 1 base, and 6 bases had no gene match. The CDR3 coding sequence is TGTGCCAGCAGCTTGTACGGGACAGGAGACTACGAGCAGTACTTC. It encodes CASSLYGTGDYEQYF.

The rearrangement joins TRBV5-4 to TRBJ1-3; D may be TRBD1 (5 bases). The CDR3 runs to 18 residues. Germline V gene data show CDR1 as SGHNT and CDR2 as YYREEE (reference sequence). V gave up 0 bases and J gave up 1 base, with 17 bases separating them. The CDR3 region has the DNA TGTGCCAGCAGCTTGGGGCCACGGGACTGGGGATCTGGAAACACCATATATTTT. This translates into CASSLGPRDWGSGNTIYF.

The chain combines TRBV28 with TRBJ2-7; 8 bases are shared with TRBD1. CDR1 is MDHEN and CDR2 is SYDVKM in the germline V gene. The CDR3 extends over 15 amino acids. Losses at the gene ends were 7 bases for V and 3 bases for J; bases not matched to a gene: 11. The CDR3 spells CASTVTGTGYYEQYF. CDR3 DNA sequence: TGTGCCAGCACCGTTACCGGGACAGGTTACTACGAGCAGTACTTC.

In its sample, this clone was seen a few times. The chain's CDR3 is CASSSPRDRASYEQYF. CDR3 in DNA: TGTGCCAGCAGTTCACCACGGGACAGGGCCTCCTACGAGCAGTACTTC. This sequence joins TRBV28 and TRBJ2-7; the match to TRBD1 covers 9 bases. This CDR3 comprises 16 residues. Germline CDR1 MDHEN, CDR2 SYDVKM. The junction had 7 bases not matched to a gene; V was cut back by 4 bases and J by 0 bases.

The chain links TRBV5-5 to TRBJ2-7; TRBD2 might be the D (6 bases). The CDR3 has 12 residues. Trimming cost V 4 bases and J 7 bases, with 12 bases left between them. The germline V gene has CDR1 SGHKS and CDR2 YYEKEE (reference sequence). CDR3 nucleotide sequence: TGTGCCAGCAGCCTCGGGACTGGAGAGCAGTACTTC. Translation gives CASSLGTGEQYF.

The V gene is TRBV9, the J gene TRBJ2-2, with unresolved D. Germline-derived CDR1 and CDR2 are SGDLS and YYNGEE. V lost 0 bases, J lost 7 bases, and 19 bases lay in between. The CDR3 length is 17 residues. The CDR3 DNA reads TGTGCCAGCAGCGTAGTAGAGACTTCCCGTCGAGGCGGGGAGCTGTTTTTT. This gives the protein CASSVVETSRRGGELFF.

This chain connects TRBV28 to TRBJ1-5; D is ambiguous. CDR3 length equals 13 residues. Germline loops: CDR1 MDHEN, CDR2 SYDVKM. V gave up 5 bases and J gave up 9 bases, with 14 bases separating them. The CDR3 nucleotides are TGTGCCAGCAGTCGCGTACGACGGGGGCCCCAGCATTTT. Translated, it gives CASSRVRRGPQHF.

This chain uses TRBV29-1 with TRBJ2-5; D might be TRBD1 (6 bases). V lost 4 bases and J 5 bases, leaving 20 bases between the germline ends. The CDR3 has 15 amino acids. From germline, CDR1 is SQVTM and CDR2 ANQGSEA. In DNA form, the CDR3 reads TGCAGCGTTGCCCTGACAGGATTACGCGAGGAGACCCAGTACTTC. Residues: CSVALTGLREETQYF.

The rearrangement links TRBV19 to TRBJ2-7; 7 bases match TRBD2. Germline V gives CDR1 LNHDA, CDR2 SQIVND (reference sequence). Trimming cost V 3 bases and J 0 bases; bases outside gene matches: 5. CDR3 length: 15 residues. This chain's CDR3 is CASSMQAGRSYEQYF. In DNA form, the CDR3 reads TGTGCCAGTAGTATGCAAGCGGGGCGCTCCTACGAGCAGTACTTC. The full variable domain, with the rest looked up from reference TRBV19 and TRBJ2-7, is DGGITQSPKYLFRKEGQNVTLSCEQNLNHDAMYWYRQDPGQGLRLIYYSQIVNDFQKGDIAEGYSVSREKKESFPLTVTSAQKNPTAFYLCASSMQAGRSYEQYFGPGTRLTVT.

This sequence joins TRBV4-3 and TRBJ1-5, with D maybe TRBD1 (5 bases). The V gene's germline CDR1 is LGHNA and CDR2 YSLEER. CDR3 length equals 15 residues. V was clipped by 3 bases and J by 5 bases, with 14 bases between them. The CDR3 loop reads CASSQFTGEDQPQHF. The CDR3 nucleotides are TGCGCCAGCAGCCAGTTTACGGGGGAGGATCAGCCCCAGCATTTT.

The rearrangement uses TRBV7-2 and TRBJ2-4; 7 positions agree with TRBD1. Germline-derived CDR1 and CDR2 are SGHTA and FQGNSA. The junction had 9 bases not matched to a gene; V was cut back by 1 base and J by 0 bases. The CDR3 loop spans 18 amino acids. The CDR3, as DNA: TGTGCCAGCAGCTTAGGGTCGGGACAGACCCTAGCCAAAAACATTCAGTACTTC. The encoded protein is CASSLGSGQTLAKNIQYF.

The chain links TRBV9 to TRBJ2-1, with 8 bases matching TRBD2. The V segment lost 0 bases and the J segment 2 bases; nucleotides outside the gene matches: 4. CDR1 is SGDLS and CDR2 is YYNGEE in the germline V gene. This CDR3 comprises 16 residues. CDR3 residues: CASSVVAGGAYNEQFF. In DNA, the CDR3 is TGTGCCAGCAGCGTAGTCGCGGGAGGCGCCTACAATGAGCAGTTCTTC.

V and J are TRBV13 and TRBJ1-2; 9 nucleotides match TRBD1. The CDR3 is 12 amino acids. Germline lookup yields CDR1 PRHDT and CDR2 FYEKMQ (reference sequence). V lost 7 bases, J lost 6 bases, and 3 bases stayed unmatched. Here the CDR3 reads CASTGQGHGYTF. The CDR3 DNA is TGTGCCAGCACTGGACAGGGGCATGGCTACACCTTC.

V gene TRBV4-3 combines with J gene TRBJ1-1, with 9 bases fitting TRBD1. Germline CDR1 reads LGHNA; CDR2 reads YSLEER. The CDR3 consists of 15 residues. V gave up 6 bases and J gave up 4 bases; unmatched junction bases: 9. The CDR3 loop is CASSRIGTGSTEAFF. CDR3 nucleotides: TGCGCCAGCAGTCGAATCGGGACAGGGTCCACTGAAGCTTTCTTT.

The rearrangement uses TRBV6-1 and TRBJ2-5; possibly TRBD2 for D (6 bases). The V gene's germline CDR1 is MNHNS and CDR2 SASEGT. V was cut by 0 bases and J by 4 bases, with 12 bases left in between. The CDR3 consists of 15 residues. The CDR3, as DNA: TGTGCCAGCAGTGAAGCACAATCGGGAGCAGAGACCCAGTACTTC. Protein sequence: CASSEAQSGAETQYF.

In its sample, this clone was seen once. The DNA of the CDR3 is TGTGCCAGCAGCCTCCCTCCCGGAGATACGCAGTATTTT. It translates to CASSLPPGDTQYF. The rearrangement uses TRBV5-4 and TRBJ2-3; D is ambiguous. The CDR3 runs 13 residues. Trimming took 4 bases from V and 5 from J, leaving 11 bases between them. CDR1 SGHNT and CDR2 YYREEE come from the germline V gene (reference sequence).

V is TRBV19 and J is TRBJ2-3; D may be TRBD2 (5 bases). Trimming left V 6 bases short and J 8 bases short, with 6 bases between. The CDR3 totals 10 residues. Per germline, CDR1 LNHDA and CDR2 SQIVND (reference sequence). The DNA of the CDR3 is TGTGCCAGTAGCGCGGGTACGCAGTATTTT. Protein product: CASSAGTQYF.

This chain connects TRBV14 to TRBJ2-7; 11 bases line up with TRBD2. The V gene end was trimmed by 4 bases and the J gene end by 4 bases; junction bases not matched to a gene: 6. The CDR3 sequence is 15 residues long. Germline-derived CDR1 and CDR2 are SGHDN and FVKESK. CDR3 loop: CASSLGTSGIYEQYF. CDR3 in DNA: TGTGCCAGCAGCCTTGGGACTAGCGGTATATACGAGCAGTACTTC.

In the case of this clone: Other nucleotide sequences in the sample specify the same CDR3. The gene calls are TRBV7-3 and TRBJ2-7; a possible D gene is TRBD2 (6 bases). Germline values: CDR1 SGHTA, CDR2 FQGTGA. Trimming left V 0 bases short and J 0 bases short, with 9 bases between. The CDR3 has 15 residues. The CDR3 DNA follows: TGTGCCAGCAGCTTAACTAGCGGTAGCTCCTACGAGCAGTACTTC. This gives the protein CASSLTSGSSYEQYF.

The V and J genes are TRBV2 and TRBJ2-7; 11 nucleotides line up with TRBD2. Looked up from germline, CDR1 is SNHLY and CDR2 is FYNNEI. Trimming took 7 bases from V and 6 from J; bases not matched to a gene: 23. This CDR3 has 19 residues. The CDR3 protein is CASIIGLRALAGGSSEQYF. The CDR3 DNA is TGTGCCAGCATTATCGGACTGAGAGCGCTAGCGGGAGGTTCCAGCGAGCAGTACTTC.

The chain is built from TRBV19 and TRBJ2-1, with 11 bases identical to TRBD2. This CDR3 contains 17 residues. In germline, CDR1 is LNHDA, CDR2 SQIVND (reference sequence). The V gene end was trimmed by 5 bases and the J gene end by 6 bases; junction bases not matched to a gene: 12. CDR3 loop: CASSPRTSGPAINEQFF. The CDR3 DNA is TGTGCCAGTAGTCCTCGGACTAGCGGGCCCGCCATCAATGAGCAGTTCTTC.

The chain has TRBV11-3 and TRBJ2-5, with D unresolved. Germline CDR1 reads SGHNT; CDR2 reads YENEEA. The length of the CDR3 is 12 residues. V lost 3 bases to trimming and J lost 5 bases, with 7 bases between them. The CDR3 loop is CASSFAWETQYF. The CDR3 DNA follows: TGTGCCAGCAGCTTTGCGTGGGAGACCCAGTACTTC.

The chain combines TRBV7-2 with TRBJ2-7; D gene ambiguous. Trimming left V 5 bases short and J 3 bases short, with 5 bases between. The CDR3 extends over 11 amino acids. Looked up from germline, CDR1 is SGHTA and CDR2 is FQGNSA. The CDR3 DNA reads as TGTGCCAGCAGCCCAAACTACGAGCAGTACTTC. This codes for CASSPNYEQYF.